The 9 T cell receptor beta chains reported below all come from one sample, sequenced in a study of beta chain features in type 1 diabetes. Reverse transcribing all isolated RNA meant expressed TCRB transcripts were sequenced. TCRdb keeps only in-frame clones here, not all; method: immunoSEQ multiplex PCR. The table lists 900,000 or so clones, 17% of them singletons. Material for sequencing was naive CD4+ T cells from blood. Receptor source: a young woman in good health.

V and J are TRBV18 and TRBJ2-1, with a tentative D call TRBD1 (6 bases). Trimming shortened V by 4 bases and J by 7 bases, and 17 bases separated the two germline ends. The CDR3 length is 15 residues. The germline V gene has CDR1 KGHSH and CDR2 LQKENI. DNA for the CDR3: TGTGCCAGCTCACGCCCTGACAGGTTGAAAAATGAGCAGTTCTTC. The encoded protein is CASSRPDRLKNEQFF.

The rearrangement uses TRBV6-1 and TRBJ2-6; D is undetermined. The CDR3 sequence is 14 residues long. Germline CDR1 MNHNS, CDR2 SASEGT. Trimming pared 11 bases from V and 4 bases from J, leaving 15 bases between. CDR3 region: CAGQSQLGANVLTF. The CDR3 DNA is TGTGCCGGCCAATCCCAGCTGGGGGCCAACGTCCTGACTTTC.

V gene TRBV9 combines with J gene TRBJ1-4; 9 bases line up with TRBD1. The CDR3 contains 16 residues. The germline V gene encodes CDR1 SGDLS and CDR2 YYNGEE. Germline trimming cut 1 base from V and 4 bases from J; bases unmatched to any gene: 5. This chain's CDR3 is CASSVTGGAINEKLFF. CDR3 coding DNA: TGTGCCAGCAGCGTAACAGGGGGCGCCATTAATGAAAAACTGTTTTTT.

This clone was observed a few times. The CDR3 here is CASSLVVRADTQYF. In nucleotides, the CDR3 is TGCGCCAGCAGCTTGGTGGTCCGCGCAGATACGCAGTATTTT. This sequence joins TRBV5-1 and TRBJ2-3; D gene uncertain. This CDR3 spans 14 amino acids. Germline values: CDR1 SGHRS, CDR2 YFSETQ. Deletions cut 0 bases from V and 4 bases from J, with 9 bases between.

The chain carries TRBV29-1 and TRBJ1-1, with no clear D. Germline V gives CDR1 SQVTM, CDR2 ANQGSEA. The V gene lost 6 bases and the J gene lost 4 bases, with 15 bases spanning the gap. The CDR3 covers 13 residues. CDR3 coding DNA: TGCAGCGTCACAGTTTTCAGTTCCACTGAAGCTTTCTTT. This codes for CSVTVFSSTEAFF.

This clone was found a few times. This chain uses TRBV5-1 with TRBJ2-3; D is unclear. V was pared by 4 bases and J by 2 bases, with 11 bases between. The CDR3 sequence is 14 residues long. CDR1 SGHRS and CDR2 YFSETQ come from the germline V gene. In nucleotides, the CDR3 is TGCGCCAGCAGCACTCATATATTCACAGATACGCAGTATTTT. It yields the protein CASSTHIFTDTQYF.

This clone was found a few times. V gene TRBV12-5 combines with J gene TRBJ2-1, with D possibly being TRBD2 (5 bases). V was shortened by 1 base and J by 2 bases, with 9 bases between the two germline ends. The CDR3 consists of 15 residues. The V gene's germline CDR1 is LGHNT and CDR2 FRNRAP. The CDR3: CASGLGQAAYNEQFF. The CDR3 DNA is TGTGCTAGTGGTTTGGGACAAGCGGCCTACAATGAGCAGTTCTTC.

This clone appeared a few times. This chain uses TRBV29-1 with TRBJ2-1, with D hard to call. Looked up from germline, CDR1 is SQVTM and CDR2 is ANQGSEA. V lost 3 bases and J lost 10, with 13 bases in between. The CDR3 totals 12 residues. This chain's CDR3 is CSVEESAAEQFF. The CDR3 region has the DNA TGCAGCGTTGAGGAGTCGGCAGCCGAGCAGTTCTTC.

The V and J genes are TRBV6-6 and TRBJ2-1, with 11 positions matching TRBD2. Germline lookup yields CDR1 MNHNY and CDR2 SVGAGI (reference sequence). This CDR3 spans 15 amino acids. J gave up 7 bases and V 4 bases, and 6 bases lay outside the gene matches. The CDR3 DNA reads TGTGCCAGCAGTTCCGGGACTAGCGGCCCAAATGAGCAGTTCTTC. Its protein product is CASSSGTSGPNEQFF.